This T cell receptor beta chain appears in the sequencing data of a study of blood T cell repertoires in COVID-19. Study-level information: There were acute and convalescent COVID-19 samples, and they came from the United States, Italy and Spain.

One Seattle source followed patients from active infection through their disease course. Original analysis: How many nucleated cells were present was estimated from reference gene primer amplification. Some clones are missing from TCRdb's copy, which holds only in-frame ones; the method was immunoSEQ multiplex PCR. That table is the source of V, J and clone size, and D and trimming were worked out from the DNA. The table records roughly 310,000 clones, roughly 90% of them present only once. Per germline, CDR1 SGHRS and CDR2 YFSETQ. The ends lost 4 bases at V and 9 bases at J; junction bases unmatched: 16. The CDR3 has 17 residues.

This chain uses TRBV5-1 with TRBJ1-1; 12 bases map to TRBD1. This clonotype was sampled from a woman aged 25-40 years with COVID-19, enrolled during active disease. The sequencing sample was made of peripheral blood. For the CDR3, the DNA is TGCGCCAGCAGCGCGGCGGGACAGGGGGCCATCTACCCTAAAGCTTTCTTT. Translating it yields CASSAAGQGAIYPKAFF.